This T cell receptor (beta chain) was observed in a study of blood T cell repertoires in COVID-19. Trimming pared 4 bases from V and 4 bases from J, leaving 11 bases between. This CDR3 has 14 amino acids. Germline V CDR1 and CDR2: SGDLS, YYNGEE. The assay was immunoSEQ multiplex PCR, and TCRdb's table has in-frame clones only and misses some. The data show more than 200,000 clones, around 88% seen once. The gene calls are TRBV9 and TRBJ2-2; TRBD2 is a possible D gene (6 bases). Sequences were obtained from PBMCs or T cells enriched from blood (not recorded which). The origin of this receptor is a woman aged 25 to 45 who had recovered from COVID-19. The CDR3 spells CASSWVGGTGELFF. CDR3 bases: TGTGCCAGCAGCTGGGTGGGAGGCACCGGGGAGCTGTTTTTT. Together with reference TRBV9 and TRBJ2-2, the CDR3 gives the full variable domain: DSGVTQTPKHLITATGQRVTLRCSPRSGDLSVYWYQQSLDQGLQFLIQYYNGEERAKGNILERFSAQQFPDLHSELNLSSLELGDSALYFCASSWVGGTGELFFGEGSRLTVL.